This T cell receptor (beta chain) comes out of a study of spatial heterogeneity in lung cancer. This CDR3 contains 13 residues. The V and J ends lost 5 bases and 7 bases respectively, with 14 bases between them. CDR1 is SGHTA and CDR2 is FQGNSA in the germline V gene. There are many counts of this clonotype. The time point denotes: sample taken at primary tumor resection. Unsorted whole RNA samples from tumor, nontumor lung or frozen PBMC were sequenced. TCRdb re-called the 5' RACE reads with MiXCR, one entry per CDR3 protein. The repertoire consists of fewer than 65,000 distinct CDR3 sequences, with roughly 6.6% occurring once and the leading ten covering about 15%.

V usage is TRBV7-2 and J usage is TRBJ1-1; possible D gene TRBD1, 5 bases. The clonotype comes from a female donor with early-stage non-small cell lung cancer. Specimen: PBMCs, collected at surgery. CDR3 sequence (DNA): TGTGCCAGCAGCCCCCTTACGGGGGTTGAAGCTTTCTTT. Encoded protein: CASSPLTGVEAFF.